Listed below are T cell receptor beta chains from one sample, sequenced in a study of cytomegalovirus exposure and HLA in healthy donors. The data were produced by immunoSEQ multiplex PCR, yet TCRdb's version contains in-frame clones alone and is incomplete. Of 140,000 or so clones listed, roughly 80% are singletons. The sequenced sample consisted of PBMCs. The receptor set was obtained from a female donor in good health and CMV-seronegative. Both conserved end residues are trimmed from each CDR3. A clone size is listed for some rows: how often the clone was seen (once, few, many), or a class if it is expanded.

V gene | clone size | CDR3 protein
TRBV10-3 | - | AISGSSGSNTLETQY
TRBV29-1 | - | SVEDRTGGSSLAYEQY
TRBV18 | - | ASSPLVDSTYEQY
TRBV28 | - | ASSLTRGRDAKADTQY
TRBV5-1 | - | ASRRDRAYEQY
TRBV29-1 | - | SVEDIDRGTYEQY
TRBV7-2 | few | ASSLPGGSGDGDQPQH
TRBV5-6 | - | ASSLLLAGGLYEQY
TRBV11-2 | - | ASSLNQGAPQH
TRBV5-1 | few | ASSLDISNYGYT
TRBV19 | - | ASSDRVRGGYT
TRBV5-1 | - | ASSLGTDNYGYT
TRBV19 | - | ASSIGRDNEQF
TRBV4-1 | - | ANSQDPRDRGLYGYT
TRBV5-1 | - | ASSLVGGTSNEQF
TRBV10-3 | - | AIRDFSYNEQF
TRBV28 | few | ASSPPFSNQPQH
TRBV7-7 | - | ASSVGQSTDTQY
TRBV28 | - | ASSLQVGGTEAF
TRBV28 | - | ASTLGLAGGLGDEQF
TRBV5-1 | - | ASSLLAGEETQY
TRBV6-5 | once | ASSAGRATEAF
TRBV7-8 | - | ASSVQGFQPQH
TRBV5-1 | - | ASTLAGGSYNEQF
TRBV6-4 | - | ASSDSGGAGNEQF
TRBV29-1 | - | SVVVAGGFLEQY
TRBV18 | - | ASSEGQGPGDTQY
TRBV11-2 | - | ASSIPASGTRVAQY
TRBV15 | - | ATSREGLAGPGELF
TRBV7-6 | - | ASSQGIVAGSNQPQH
TRBV29-1 | - | SAGRGNTEAF
TRBV6-5 | - | ASSRYPTDTQY
TRBV6-5 | - | ASSYSAGSGYEQY
TRBV6-1 | few | ASSETDRAGANVLT
TRBV10-3 | - | AISRAGGNQPQH
TRBV6-5 | - | ASSYSPSELHEQF
TRBV5-1 | once | ASSFDRVREQY
TRBV6-1 | - | ASRPGGTAITEAF
TRBV28 | - | ASSAATSGLHYNEQF
TRBV6-1 | - | ASSQAPVQY
TRBV27 | once | ASRSSGENYEQY
TRBV7-9 | - | ASSLGDRGRDEKLF
TRBV2 | - | ASSHGLAGENVEQY
TRBV19 | - | ASSIGSVGDNEQF
TRBV30 | - | AFSGTVSYEQY
TRBV7-9 | - | ASNNDRGSYEQY
TRBV7-9 | once | ASSSSNREGYT
TRBV7-7 | - | ASSIRTGEETQY
TRBV5-1 | - | ASSLGGQGSEQY
TRBV19 | - | ATQGEGWANVLT
TRBV28 | few | AAPYDWTQGREETQY
TRBV6-1 | few | ASNGGQGAYGYT